This TCR beta chain was profiled in a study of cytomegalovirus exposure and HLA in healthy donors. Generated by immunoSEQ multiplex PCR, the TCRdb table keeps only in-frame clones and is missing some. The profile shows 130,000 to 150,000 clones, around 88% of them singletons. The sample taken for sequencing was PBMCs. The source of this sequence is a young woman in good health and CMV-seropositive.

DNA of the CDR3: TGTGCCAGCGTCCTTTCTGGGGCCAACGTCCTGACTTTC. Protein product: CASVLSGANVLTF. The chain couples TRBV6-1 to TRBJ2-6; no reliable D call. The length of the CDR3 is 13 residues. The germline V gene has CDR1 MNHNS and CDR2 SASEGT. The germline V and J ends were trimmed by 8 bases and 1 base, with 6 bases remaining between them.